This record concerns one T cell receptor beta chain sequence. Its specificity is unknown. Every bit of the isolated RNA underwent reverse transcription, so sequencing read expressed TCRB transcripts. Produced via immunoSEQ multiplex PCR; TCRdb's table is partial and in-frame only. The sample consists of roughly 380,000 clones, around a fifth of them appearing once. The data stem from a study of beta chain features in type 1 diabetes. Study-wide context: Healthy donors and patients had similar age, gender and cell yields. Study results and limitations: A moderate, significant TCRB CDR3 shortening appeared in type 1 diabetes across four CD4+ subsets. Cells carrying high TCR expression could end up over-represented when cDNA is sequenced.

CD45RO/CCR7/CD25/CD127/CD95/CD27 staining was used to isolate CD4+ naive, central memory, regulatory and stem cell-like memory cells by sorting. The germline gives CDR1 SGDLS, CDR2 YYNGEE. With V trimmed by 0 bases and J by 0 bases, 7 bases remained unmatched. The CDR3 extends over 17 amino acids. Sequenced material: naive CD4+ T cells from blood. The rearrangement joins TRBV9 to TRBJ2-7; 9 bases line up with TRBD2. This clonotype was sampled from a woman aged 18-35 years in good health. For the CDR3, the DNA is TGTGCCAGCAGCGTAGGTCCTAGCGGGGTGAGCTCCTACGAGCAGTACTTC. Amino acid sequence: CASSVGPSGVSSYEQYF.